This record covers a single T cell receptor beta chain. The source of the sample is a study of blood T cells in healthy people across ages. The authors ran a second PCR of roughly 7 to 11 cycles using a sample-barcoded 5' primer and a J-beta primer mix. TCRdb re-called the 5' RACE reads through MiXCR, storing one row per CDR3 protein. The table has around 1,500,000 distinct CDR3 sequences, 28% seen once. CDR1 is DFQATT and CDR2 is SNEGSKA in the germline V gene (reference sequence). The CDR3 is made up of 13 amino acids. The V gene lost 0 bases and the J gene lost 7 bases, with 13 bases spanning the gap.

The specimen sequenced was blood. The chain joins TRBV20-1 to TRBJ2-7; tentatively, D is TRBD1 (5 bases). The TCR sequence derives from a woman aged 25 to 39 in good health. The CDR3 region is CSARDLKGFEQYF. The CDR3 region has the DNA TGCAGTGCTAGAGATTTGAAGGGGTTTGAGCAGTACTTC.